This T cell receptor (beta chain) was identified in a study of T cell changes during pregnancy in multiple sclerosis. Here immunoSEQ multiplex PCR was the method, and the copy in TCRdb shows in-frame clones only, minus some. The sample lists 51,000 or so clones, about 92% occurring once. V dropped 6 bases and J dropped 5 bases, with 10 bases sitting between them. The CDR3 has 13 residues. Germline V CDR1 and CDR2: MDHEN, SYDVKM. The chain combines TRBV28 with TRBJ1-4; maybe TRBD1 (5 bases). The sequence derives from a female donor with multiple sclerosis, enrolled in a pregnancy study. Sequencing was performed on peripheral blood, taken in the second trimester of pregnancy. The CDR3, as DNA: TGTGCCAGCAGAACCGGGGGGAATGAAAAACTGTTTTTT. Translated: CASRTGGNEKLFF.